The TCR beta chain described here comes from a study of blood T cell repertoires in COVID-19. The participants were between roughly 18 and 100 years old and came from under 25 US areas. The study assigned cohorts using participant-reported clinical history. TCRdb's copy holds only in-frame clones and misses some; the assay was immunoSEQ multiplex PCR. This table holds under 300,000 clones, around 90% found once. Germline values: CDR1 ENHRY, CDR2 SYGVKD. Between the trimmed V and J ends, which lost 2 bases and 2 bases, there was a span of 6 bases. The CDR3 sequence is 13 residues long. This sequence originates from a woman aged 25 to 39 with acute COVID-19. The chain is built from TRBV10-3 and TRBJ1-1, with D uncertain. Sequenced material: PBMCs or T cells enriched from blood (not recorded which). The CDR3 reads CAISETSNTEAFF. DNA of the CDR3: TGTGCCATCAGTGAGACCAGTAACACTGAAGCTTTCTTT.